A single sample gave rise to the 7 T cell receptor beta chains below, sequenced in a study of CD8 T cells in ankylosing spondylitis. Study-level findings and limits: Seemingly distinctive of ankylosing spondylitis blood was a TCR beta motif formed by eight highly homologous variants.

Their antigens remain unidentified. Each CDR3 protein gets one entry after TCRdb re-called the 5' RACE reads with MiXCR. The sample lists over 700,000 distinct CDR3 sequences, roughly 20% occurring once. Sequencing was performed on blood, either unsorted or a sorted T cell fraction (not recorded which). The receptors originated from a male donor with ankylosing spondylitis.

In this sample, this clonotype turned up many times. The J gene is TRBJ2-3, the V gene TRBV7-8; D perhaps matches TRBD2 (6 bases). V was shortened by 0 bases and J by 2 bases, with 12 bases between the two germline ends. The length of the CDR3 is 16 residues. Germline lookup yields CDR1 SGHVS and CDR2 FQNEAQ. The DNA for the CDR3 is TGTGCCAGCAGCTTAGCGGCGGCGGGGAACACAGATACGCAGTATTTT. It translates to CASSLAAAGNTDTQYF.

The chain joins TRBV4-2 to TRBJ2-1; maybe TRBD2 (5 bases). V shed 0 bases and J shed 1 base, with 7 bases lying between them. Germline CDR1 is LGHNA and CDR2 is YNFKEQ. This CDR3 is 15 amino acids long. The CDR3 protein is CASSQERVSYNEQFF. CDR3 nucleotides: TGTGCCAGCAGCCAAGAGAGGGTTTCCTACAATGAGCAGTTCTTC.

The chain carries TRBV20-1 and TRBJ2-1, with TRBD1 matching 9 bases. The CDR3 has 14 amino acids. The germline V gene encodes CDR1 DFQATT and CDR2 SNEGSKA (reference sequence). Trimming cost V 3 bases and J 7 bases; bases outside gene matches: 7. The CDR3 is CSARAGTGRNEQFF. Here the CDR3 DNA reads TGCAGTGCTAGGGCAGGGACAGGGAGGAATGAGCAGTTCTTC.

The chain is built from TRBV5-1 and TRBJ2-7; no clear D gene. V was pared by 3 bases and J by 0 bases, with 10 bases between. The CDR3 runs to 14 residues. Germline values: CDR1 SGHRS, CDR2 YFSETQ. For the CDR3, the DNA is TGCGCCAGCAGCTCGGAGCAGCTCTCCTACGAGCAGTACTTC. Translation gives CASSSEQLSYEQYF.

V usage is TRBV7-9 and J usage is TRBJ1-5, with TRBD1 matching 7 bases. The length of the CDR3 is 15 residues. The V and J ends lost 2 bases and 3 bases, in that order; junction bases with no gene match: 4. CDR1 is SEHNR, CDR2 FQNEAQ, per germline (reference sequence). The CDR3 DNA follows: TGTGCCAGCAGCTTATATGGGACAGCCAATCAGCCCCAGCATTTT. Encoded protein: CASSLYGTANQPQHF.

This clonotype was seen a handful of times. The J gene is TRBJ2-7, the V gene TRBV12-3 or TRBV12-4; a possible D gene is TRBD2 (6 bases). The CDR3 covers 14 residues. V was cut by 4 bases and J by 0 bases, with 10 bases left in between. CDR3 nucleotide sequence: TGTGCCAGCAGTTACTGGGGAGGCTCCTACGAGCAGTACTTC. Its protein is CASSYWGGSYEQYF.

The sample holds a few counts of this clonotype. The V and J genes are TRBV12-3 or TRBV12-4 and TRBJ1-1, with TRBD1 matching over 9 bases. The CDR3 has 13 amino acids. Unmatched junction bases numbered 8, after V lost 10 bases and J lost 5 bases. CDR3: CATLGQGGTEAFF. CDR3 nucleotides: TGTGCCACCTTGGGACAGGGAGGTACTGAAGCTTTCTTT.